Here is one T cell receptor (beta chain) with its context. CDR1 MNHNS and CDR2 SASEGT come from the germline V gene. V was pared by 6 bases and J by 5 bases, with 17 bases between. CDR3 length: 14 amino acids. The entry originates in a study of T cells in Graves' hyperthyroidism and ophthalmopathy. RNA transcripts were the template for amplifying TCR beta CDR3 regions. A first-round RT-PCR of the TCR CDR3 used the HTBI primer set. TCRdb re-analysed the multiplex PCR reads in MiXCR, keeping a single row per CDR3 protein. The sample has about 520,000 distinct CDR3 sequences, around 22% seen once; the top ten hold approximately 11%.

This rearrangement joins TRBV6-1 to TRBJ2-7, with a weak D call TRBD2 (6 bases). This receptor was identified in a woman in her twenties or thirties with Graves' ophthalmopathy. Source material: blood. The CDR3 DNA reads as TGTGCCAGCAGGCCCGGGGCCGGCGGGGACGAGCAGTACTTC. This translates into CASRPGAGGDEQYF.